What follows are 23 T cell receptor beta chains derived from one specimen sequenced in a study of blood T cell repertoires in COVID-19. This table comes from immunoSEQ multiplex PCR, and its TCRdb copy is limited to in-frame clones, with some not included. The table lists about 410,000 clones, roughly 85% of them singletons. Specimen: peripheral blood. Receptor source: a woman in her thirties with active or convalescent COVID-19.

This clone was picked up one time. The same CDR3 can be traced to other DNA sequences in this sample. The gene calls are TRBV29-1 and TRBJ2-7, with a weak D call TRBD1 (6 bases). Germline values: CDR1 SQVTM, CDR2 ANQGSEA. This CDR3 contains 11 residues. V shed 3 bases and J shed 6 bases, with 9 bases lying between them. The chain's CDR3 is CSVESRGEQYF. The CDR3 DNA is TGCAGCGTTGAGTCCAGGGGCGAGCAGTACTTC.

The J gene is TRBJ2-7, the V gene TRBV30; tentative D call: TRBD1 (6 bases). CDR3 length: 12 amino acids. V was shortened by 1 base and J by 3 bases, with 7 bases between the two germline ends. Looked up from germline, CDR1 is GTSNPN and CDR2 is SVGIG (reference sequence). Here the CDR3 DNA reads TGTGCCTGGAGTGCACAGGGCTACGAGCAGTACTTC. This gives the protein CAWSAQGYEQYF. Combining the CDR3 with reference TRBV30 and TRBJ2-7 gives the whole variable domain SQTIHQWPATLVQPVGSPLSLECTVEGTSNPNLYWYRQAAGRGLQLLFYSVGIGQISSEVPQNLSASRPQDRQFILSSKKLLLSDSGFYLCAWSAQGYEQYFGPGTRLTVT.

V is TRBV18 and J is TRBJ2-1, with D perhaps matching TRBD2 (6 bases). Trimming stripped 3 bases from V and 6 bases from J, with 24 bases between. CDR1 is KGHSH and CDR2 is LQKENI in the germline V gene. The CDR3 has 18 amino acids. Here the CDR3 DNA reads TGTGCCAGCTCACCCCGGGTAGGTAGCGGAGCCGTTTTCAATGAGCAGTTCTTC. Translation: CASSPRVGSGAVFNEQFF.

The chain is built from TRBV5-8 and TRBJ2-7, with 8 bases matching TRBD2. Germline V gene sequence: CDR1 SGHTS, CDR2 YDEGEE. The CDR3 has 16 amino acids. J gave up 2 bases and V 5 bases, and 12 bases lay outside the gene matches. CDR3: CASSHGGVASTYEQYF. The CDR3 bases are TGTGCCAGCAGTCACGGGGGGGTAGCGTCTACCTACGAGCAGTACTTC.

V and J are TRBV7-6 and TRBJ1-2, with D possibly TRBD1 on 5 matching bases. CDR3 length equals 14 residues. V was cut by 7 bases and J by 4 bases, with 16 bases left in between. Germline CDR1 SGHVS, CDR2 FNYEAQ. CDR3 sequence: CASTSPRGSYGYTF. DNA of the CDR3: TGTGCCAGCACCTCCCCAAGGGGCAGCTATGGCTACACCTTC.

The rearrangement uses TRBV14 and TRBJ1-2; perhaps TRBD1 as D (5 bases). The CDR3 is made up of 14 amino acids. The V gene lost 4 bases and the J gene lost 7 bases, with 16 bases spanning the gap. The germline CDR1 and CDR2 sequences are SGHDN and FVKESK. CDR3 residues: CASSRNQGDGGYTF. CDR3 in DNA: TGTGCCAGCAGCCGCAACCAGGGTGACGGTGGCTACACCTTC.

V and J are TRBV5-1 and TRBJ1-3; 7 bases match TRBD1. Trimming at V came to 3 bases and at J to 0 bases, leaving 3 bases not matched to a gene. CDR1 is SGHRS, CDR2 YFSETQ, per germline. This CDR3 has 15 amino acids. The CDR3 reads CASSSTGNSGNTIYF. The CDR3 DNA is TGCGCCAGCAGCTCGACAGGGAACTCTGGAAACACCATATATTTT.

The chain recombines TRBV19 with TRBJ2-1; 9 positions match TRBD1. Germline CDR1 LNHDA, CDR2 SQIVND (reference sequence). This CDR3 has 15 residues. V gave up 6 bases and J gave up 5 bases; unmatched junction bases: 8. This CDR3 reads CASSDDRGVNNEQFF. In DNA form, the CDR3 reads TGTGCCAGTAGCGACGACAGGGGGGTTAACAATGAGCAGTTCTTC.

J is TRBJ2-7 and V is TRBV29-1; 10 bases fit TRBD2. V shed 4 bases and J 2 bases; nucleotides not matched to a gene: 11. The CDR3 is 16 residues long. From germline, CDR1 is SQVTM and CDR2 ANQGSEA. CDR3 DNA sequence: TGCAGCGTTGGGGGAAGTAGCGGGAGGTATGCCTACGAGCAGTACTTC. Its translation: CSVGGSSGRYAYEQYF.

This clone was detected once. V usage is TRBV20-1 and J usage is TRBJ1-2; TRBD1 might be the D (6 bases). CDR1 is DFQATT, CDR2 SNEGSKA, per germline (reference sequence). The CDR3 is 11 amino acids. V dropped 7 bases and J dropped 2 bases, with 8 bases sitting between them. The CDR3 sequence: CSGTENYGYTF. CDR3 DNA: TGCAGTGGGACAGAGAACTATGGCTACACCTTC.

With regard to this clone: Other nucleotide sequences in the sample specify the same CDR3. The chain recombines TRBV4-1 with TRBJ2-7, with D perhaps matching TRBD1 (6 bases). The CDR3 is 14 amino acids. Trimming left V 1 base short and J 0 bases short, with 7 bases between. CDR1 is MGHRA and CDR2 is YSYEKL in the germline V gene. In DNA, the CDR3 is TGCGCCAGCAGCCAAGTGGACAGCTCCTACGAGCAGTACTTC. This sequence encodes CASSQVDSSYEQYF.

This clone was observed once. This chain's CDR3 is CASSPAGVGTGELFF. CDR3 bases: TGTGCCAGCAGTCCAGCGGGAGTTGGGACCGGGGAGCTGTTTTTT. The chain links TRBV6-5 to TRBJ2-2; TRBD2 matches 8 bases. With V trimmed by 5 bases and J by 5 bases, 7 bases remained unmatched. There are 15 residues in the CDR3. The germline V gene encodes CDR1 MNHEY and CDR2 SVGAGI.

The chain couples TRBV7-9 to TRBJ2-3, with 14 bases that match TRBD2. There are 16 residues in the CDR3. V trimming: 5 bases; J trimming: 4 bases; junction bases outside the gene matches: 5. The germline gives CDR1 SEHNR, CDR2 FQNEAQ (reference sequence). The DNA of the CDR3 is TGTGCCAGCAGCAGACTAGCGGGAGGGCGTGCAGATACGCAGTATTTT. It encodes CASSRLAGGRADTQYF.

The chain's CDR3 is CASSLGRDFGTQYF. The CDR3 nucleotides are TGTGCCAGCAGCTTGGGTAGGGACTTCGGTACGCAGTATTTT. The chain combines TRBV5-6 with TRBJ2-3, with D tentatively TRBD2 (6 bases). From germline, CDR1 is SGHDT and CDR2 YYEEEE. V was cut by 0 bases and J by 8 bases, with 13 bases left in between. This CDR3 is 14 amino acids long. Combining the CDR3 with reference TRBV5-6 and TRBJ2-3 gives the whole variable domain DAGVTQSPTHLIKTRGQQVTLRCSPKSGHDTVSWYQQALGQGPQFIFQYYEEEERQRGNFPDRFSGHQFPNYSSELNVNALLLGDSALYLCASSLGRDFGTQYFGPGTRLTVL.

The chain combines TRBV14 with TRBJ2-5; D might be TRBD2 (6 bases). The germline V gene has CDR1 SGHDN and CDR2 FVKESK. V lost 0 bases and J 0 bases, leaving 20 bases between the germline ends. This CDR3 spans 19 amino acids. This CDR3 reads CASSQDEGGIRSYQETQYF. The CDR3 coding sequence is TGTGCCAGCAGCCAAGATGAGGGCGGGATCCGCTCGTACCAAGAGACCCAGTACTTC.

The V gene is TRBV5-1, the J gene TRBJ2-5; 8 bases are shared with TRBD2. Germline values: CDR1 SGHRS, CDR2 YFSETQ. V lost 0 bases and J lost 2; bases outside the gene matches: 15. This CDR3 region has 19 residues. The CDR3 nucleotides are TGCGCCAGCAGCTTGGCCTTGGCGGGAGGAGGGTCCCCACAAGAGACCCAGTACTTC. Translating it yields CASSLALAGGGSPQETQYF.

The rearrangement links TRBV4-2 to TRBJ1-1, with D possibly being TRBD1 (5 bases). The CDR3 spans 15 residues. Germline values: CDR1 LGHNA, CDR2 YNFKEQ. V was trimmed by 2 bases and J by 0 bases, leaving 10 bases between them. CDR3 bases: TGTGCCAGCAGCCAATCGGGGGGGATGAACACTGAAGCTTTCTTT. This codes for CASSQSGGMNTEAFF.

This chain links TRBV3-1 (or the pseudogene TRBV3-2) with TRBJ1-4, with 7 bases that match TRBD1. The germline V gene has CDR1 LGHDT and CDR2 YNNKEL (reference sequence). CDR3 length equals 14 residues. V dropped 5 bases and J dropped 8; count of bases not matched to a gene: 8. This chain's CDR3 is CASSSQGRGEKLFF. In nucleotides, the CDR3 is TGTGCCAGCAGCTCACAGGGGAGAGGAGAAAAACTGTTTTTT.

The CDR3 loop reads CASSLVATGNTGELFF. CDR3 DNA sequence: TGTGCCAGCAGCTTAGTAGCGACCGGGAACACCGGGGAGCTGTTTTTT. The gene calls are TRBV7-6 and TRBJ2-2; D perhaps matches TRBD2 (5 bases). CDR1 and CDR2 (germline): SGHVS, FNYEAQ. V was clipped by 1 base and J by 1 base, with 10 bases between them. The CDR3 runs to 16 residues.

The CDR3 loop is CASSPLGAGADGYTF. Written as DNA, the CDR3 is TGTGCCAGCAGTCCCCTAGGAGCAGGGGCCGACGGCTACACCTTC. This chain uses TRBV6-5 with TRBJ1-2, with a tentative D call TRBD1 (6 bases). Trimming took 5 bases from V and 8 from J, leaving 21 bases between them. Per germline, CDR1 MNHEY and CDR2 SVGAGI. The CDR3 has 15 residues.

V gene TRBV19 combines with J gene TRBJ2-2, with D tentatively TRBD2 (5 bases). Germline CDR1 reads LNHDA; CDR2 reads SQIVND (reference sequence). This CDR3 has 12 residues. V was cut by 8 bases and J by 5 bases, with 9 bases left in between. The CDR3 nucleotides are TGTGCCAGTCCCGGCGGGACCGGGGAGCTGTTTTTT. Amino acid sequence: CASPGGTGELFF.

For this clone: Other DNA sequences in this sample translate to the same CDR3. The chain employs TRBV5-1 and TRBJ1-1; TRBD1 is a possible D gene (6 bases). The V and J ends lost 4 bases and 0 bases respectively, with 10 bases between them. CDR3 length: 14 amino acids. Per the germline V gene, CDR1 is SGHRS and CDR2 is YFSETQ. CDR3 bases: TGCGCCAGCAGCCCGAGGGGGTTGAACACTGAAGCTTTCTTT. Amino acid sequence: CASSPRGLNTEAFF.

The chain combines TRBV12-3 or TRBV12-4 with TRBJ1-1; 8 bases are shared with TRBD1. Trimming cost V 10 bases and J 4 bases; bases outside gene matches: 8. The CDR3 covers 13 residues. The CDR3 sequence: CATGRTGRTEAFF. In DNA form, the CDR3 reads TGTGCCACCGGTAGGACAGGGCGCACTGAAGCTTTCTTT.